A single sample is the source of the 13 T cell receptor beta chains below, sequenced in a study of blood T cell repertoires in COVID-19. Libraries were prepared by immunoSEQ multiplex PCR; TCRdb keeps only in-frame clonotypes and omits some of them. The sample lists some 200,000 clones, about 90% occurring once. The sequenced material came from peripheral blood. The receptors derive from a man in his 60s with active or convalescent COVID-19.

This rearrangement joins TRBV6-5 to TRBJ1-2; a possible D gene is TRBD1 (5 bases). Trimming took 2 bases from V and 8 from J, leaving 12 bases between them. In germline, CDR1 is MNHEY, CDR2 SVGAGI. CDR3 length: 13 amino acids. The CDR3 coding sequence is TGTGCCAGCAGTTACGGGCCAGGACAAGGCTACACCTTC. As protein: CASSYGPGQGYTF.

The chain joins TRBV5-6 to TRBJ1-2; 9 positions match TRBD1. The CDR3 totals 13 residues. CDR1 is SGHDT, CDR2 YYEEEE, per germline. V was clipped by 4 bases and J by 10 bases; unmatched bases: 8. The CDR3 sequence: CASSPYRGQDYTF. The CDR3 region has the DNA TGTGCCAGCAGCCCATACAGGGGGCAGGACTACACCTTC. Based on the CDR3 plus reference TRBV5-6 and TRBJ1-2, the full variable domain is DAGVTQSPTHLIKTRGQQVTLRCSPKSGHDTVSWYQQALGQGPQFIFQYYEEEERQRGNFPDRFSGHQFPNYSSELNVNALLLGDSALYLCASSPYRGQDYTFGSGTRLTVV.

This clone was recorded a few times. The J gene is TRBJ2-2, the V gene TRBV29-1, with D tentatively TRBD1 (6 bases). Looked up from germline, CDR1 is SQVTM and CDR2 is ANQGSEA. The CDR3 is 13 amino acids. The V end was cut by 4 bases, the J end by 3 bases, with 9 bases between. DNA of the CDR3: TGCAGCGTTGCCAGGGGACACACCGGGGAGCTGTTTTTT. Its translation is CSVARGHTGELFF.

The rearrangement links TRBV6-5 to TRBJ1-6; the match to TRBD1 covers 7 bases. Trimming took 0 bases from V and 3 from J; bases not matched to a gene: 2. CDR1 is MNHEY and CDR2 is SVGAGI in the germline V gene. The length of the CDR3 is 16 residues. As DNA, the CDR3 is TGTGCCAGCAGTTACTCGACAGGGCGCTATAATTCACCCCTCCACTTT. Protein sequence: CASSYSTGRYNSPLHF.

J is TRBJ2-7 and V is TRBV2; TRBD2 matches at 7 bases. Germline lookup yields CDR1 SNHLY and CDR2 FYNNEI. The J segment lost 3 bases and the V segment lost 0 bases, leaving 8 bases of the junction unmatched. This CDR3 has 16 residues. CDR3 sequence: CASSEADGGTYYEQYF. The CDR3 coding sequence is TGTGCCAGCAGTGAAGCGGACGGGGGGACCTACTACGAGCAGTACTTC.

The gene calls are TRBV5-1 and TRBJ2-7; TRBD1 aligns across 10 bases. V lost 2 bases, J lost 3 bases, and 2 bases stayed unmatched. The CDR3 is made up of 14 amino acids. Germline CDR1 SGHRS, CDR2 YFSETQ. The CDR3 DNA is TGCGCCAGCAGCTTCCGGGACAGGGGCTACGAGCAGTACTTC. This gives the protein CASSFRDRGYEQYF.

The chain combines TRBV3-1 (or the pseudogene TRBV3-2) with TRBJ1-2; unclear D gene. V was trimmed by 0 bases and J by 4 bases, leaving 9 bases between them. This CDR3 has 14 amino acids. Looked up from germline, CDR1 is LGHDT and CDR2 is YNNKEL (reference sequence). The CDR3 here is CASSQEPEAYGYTF. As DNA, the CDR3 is TGTGCCAGCAGCCAAGAGCCCGAAGCCTATGGCTACACCTTC.

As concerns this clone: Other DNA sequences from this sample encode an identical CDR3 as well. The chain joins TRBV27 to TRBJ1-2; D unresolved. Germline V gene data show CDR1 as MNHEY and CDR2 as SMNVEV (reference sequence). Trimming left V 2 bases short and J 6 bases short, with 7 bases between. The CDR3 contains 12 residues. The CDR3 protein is CASSLTGNGYTF. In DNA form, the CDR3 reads TGTGCCAGCAGTTTAACCGGGAATGGCTACACCTTC.

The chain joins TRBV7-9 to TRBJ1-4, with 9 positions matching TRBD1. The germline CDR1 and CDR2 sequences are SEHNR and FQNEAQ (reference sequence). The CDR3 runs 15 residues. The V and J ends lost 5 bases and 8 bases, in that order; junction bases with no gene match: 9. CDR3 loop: CASSKETGGTEKLFF. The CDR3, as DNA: TGTGCCAGCAGCAAAGAAACAGGGGGCACGGAAAAACTGTTTTTT.

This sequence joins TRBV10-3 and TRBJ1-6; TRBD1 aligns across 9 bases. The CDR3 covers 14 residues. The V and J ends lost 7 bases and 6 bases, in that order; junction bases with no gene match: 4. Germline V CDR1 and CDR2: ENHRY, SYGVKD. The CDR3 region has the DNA TGTGCCATCACGGCGACAGGGGGTAATTCACCCCTCCACTTT. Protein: CAITATGGNSPLHF.

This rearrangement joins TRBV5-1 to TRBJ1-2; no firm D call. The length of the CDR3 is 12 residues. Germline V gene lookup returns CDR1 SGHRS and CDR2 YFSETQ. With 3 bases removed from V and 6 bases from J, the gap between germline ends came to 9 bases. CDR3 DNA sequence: TGCGCCAGCAGCTCGGAGGTTCATGGCTACACCTTC. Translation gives CASSSEVHGYTF.

CDR3: CASSNMKNTEAFF. The DNA for the CDR3 is TGTGCCAGCAGCAACATGAAGAACACTGAAGCTTTCTTT. The chain recombines TRBV6-5 with TRBJ1-1; D uncertain. The CDR3 runs 13 residues. In germline, CDR1 is MNHEY, CDR2 SVGAGI. V was cut by 6 bases and J by 1 base, with 9 bases left in between.

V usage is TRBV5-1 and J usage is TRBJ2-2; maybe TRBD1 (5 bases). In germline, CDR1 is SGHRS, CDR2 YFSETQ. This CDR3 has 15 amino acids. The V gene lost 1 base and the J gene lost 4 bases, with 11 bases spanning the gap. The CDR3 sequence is CASSLRERGTGELFF. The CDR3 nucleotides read TGCGCCAGCAGCTTGAGGGAAAGGGGCACCGGGGAGCTGTTTTTT.